These T cell receptor beta chains were read from a single sample in a study of blood T cells in healthy people across ages. TCRdb ran MiXCR on the 5' RACE reads and lists one entry per CDR3 protein. The sample holds approximately 490,000 distinct CDR3 sequences, more than 20% seen once. The same sample was also studied in work on T cells of mothers and their children.

Sequenced input: blood. The receptors originated from a boy between 10 and 17 years old in good health. Both conserved end residues are part of each CDR3. Each record gives: V gene, clone size, D gene, J gene, CDR3 protein, CDR3 DNA. The D gene is left open where the match is weak. Clone size is stated in some rows and not others, as once, few, many or a class when expanded.

TRBV19	few	TRBD1	TRBJ1-3	CASSSDRAGNTIYF	TGTGCCAGTAGTTCGGACAGGGCTGGAAACACCATATATTTT
TRBV4-1	-	TRBD2	TRBJ2-7	CASSQGLAGVLTYEQYF	TGCGCCAGCAGCCAAGGATTAGCGGGAGTGTTAACCTACGAGCAGTACTTC
TRBV20-1	-	-	TRBJ2-1	CSASMSRQRELREQFF	TGCAGTGCTAGTATGTCGCGTCAACGGGAGTTGCGTGAGCAGTTCTTC
TRBV19	-	-	TRBJ2-1	CASSQGIYNKQFF	TGTGCCAGTTCCCAAGGGATCTACAATAAGCAGTTCTTC
TRBV12-3/TRBV12-4	-	-	TRBJ2-2	CASSLTGRGRTGELFF	TGTGCCAGCAGTTTAACAGGCAGGGGTAGGACCGGGGAGCTGTTTTTT
TRBV6-6	-	-	TRBJ1-5	CATTQDNYSNQPQHF	TGTGCCACCACTCAGGACAACTATAGCAATCAGCCCCAGCATTTT
TRBV20-1	-	TRBD2	TRBJ2-3	CSAVTSARSTDTQYF	TGCAGTGCTGTTACTAGCGCGCGTAGCACAGATACGCAGTATTTT
TRBV5-4	-	-	TRBJ2-5	CASSLWGVETQYF	TGTGCCAGCAGCTTATGGGGAGTCGAGACCCAGTACTTC
TRBV29-1	-	-	TRBJ2-7	CSVESGAYEQYF	TGCAGCGTTGAATCAGGGGCGTACGAGCAGTACTTC
TRBV7-2	once	-	TRBJ2-5	CASSLGLGTFQETQYF	TGTGCCAGCAGCCTCGGACTGGGGACGTTCCAAGAGACCCAGTACTTC
TRBV20-1	-	-	TRBJ2-5	CSAARVGETQYF	TGCAGTGCAGCAAGGGTGGGAGAGACCCAGTACTTC
TRBV7-6	many	-	TRBJ2-7	CASSSSVRGRNPYEQYF	TGTGCCAGCAGCTCATCTGTGAGGGGACGGAACCCCTACGAGCAGTACTTC
TRBV5-1	-	TRBD1	TRBJ2-3	CASSPRQGADTQYF	TGCGCCAGCAGCCCTCGACAGGGAGCAGATACGCAGTATTTT
TRBV10-3	few	-	TRBJ2-7	CAISESGAGYEQYF	TGTGCCATCAGTGAGTCAGGGGCGGGCTACGAGCAGTACTTC
TRBV7-2	-	-	TRBJ2-3	CASSPPRGAPSTDRQYF	TGTGCCAGCAGCCCGCCCCGAGGGGCGCCTAGCACAGATAGGCAGTATTTT
TRBV28	few	-	TRBJ2-7	CASSSLRYMREQYF	TGTGCCAGCAGTTCCTTAAGGTACATGCGGGAGCAGTACTTC
TRBV15	few	-	TRBJ1-6	CATSRDREVAYNSPLHF	TGTGCCACCAGCAGAGATCGGGAGGTGGCCTATAATTCACCCCTCCACTTT
TRBV6-2/TRBV6-3	-	-	TRBJ1-2	CASTLISHGINYGYTF	TGTGCCAGCACCTTAATTTCACACGGCATAAACTATGGCTACACCTTC
TRBV4-3	-	-	TRBJ2-5	CASSQGTLVGETQYF	TGCGCCAGCAGCCAAGGGACTCTAGTCGGAGAGACCCAGTACTTC
TRBV5-1	-	-	TRBJ2-1	CASSLGDGALGEQFF	TGCGCCAGCAGCTTGGGGGACGGTGCCTTAGGGGAGCAGTTCTTC
TRBV6-2/TRBV6-3	many	TRBD1	TRBJ1-1	CASSYGQGTEAFF	TGTGCCAGCAGTTACGGACAGGGGACTGAAGCTTTCTTT
TRBV7-2	-	-	TRBJ2-5	CASSLDSGLDQETQYF	TGTGCCAGCAGCTTAGATTCGGGACTGGACCAAGAGACCCAGTACTTC
TRBV6-1	-	TRBD2	TRBJ2-1	CASRIAGAWTNNEQFF	TGTGCCAGCAGAATCGCGGGAGCCTGGACCAACAATGAGCAGTTCTTC
TRBV9	few	-	TRBJ2-7	CASSVVTADEQYF	TGTGCCAGCAGCGTAGTTACAGCCGACGAGCAGTACTTC
TRBV12-3/TRBV12-4	once	-	TRBJ1-5	CARSLVESNQPQHF	TGTGCCCGCAGTTTAGTGGAGAGCAATCAGCCCCAGCATTTT
TRBV5-1	-	-	TRBJ2-7	CASSLAPGDRIGEQYF	TGCGCCAGCAGCTTGGCACCGGGTGACCGTATAGGCGAGCAGTACTTC
TRBV7-8	-	TRBD1	TRBJ1-1	CASSLVSGGKGATEAFF	TGTGCCAGCAGCTTAGTCTCGGGCGGAAAGGGGGCCACTGAAGCTTTCTTT
TRBV7-2	few	TRBD2	TRBJ2-2	CASSLNLAGGPITGELFF	TGTGCCAGCAGCTTAAACCTAGCGGGGGGGCCAATCACCGGGGAGCTGTTTTTT
TRBV13	-	-	TRBJ2-4	CASSQRLKNIQYF	TGTGCCAGCAGCCAGAGACTCAAAAACATTCAGTACTTC